A selection of T cell receptor beta chains follows, all from one sample in a study of CD8+ T cells in alopecia areata. Only in-frame clones appear in the TCRdb table, and some are missing; sequencing was by immunoSEQ multiplex PCR. The table records over 150,000 clones, roughly 63% of them present only once. Source: CD4+ T cells sorted from blood, taken at week 0. The receptor set was obtained from a human donor with alopecia areata. CDR3s include the opening cysteine and the closing phenylalanine or tryptophan. Each record gives: clone size, CDR3 length, J gene, V gene, D gene, CDR3 protein, CDR3 DNA. The D gene is left open where the match is weak. Clone sizes are given selectively: once, few, many, or a class where the clone is expanded.

abundance: NA; len: 14; j_gene: TRBJ2-3; v_gene: TRBV7-8; d_gene: NA; CDR3aa: CAGAAGPSTDTQYF; CDR3nt: TGTGCCGGGGCAGCCGGCCCTAGCACAGATACGCAGTATTTT
abundance: NA; len: 12; j_gene: TRBJ1-1; v_gene: TRBV30; d_gene: NA; CDR3aa: CAYHRGNTEAFF; CDR3nt: TGTGCCTACCATCGGGGGAACACTGAAGCTTTCTTT
abundance: NA; len: 11; j_gene: TRBJ1-1; v_gene: TRBV29-1; d_gene: NA; CDR3aa: CSVRENTEAFF; CDR3nt: TGCAGCGTTCGGGAGAACACTGAAGCTTTCTTT
abundance: NA; len: 16; j_gene: TRBJ2-1; v_gene: TRBV11-2; d_gene: TRBD1; CDR3aa: CASSPFRDRDYNEQFF; CDR3nt: TGTGCCAGCAGCCCGTTTCGGGACAGGGACTACAATGAGCAGTTCTTC
abundance: NA; len: 15; j_gene: TRBJ2-3; v_gene: TRBV7-2; d_gene: NA; CDR3aa: CASSLFGQGTDTQYF; CDR3nt: TGTGCCAGCAGCTTATTCGGGCAGGGCACAGATACGCAGTATTTT
abundance: NA; len: 14; j_gene: TRBJ2-5; v_gene: TRBV29-1; d_gene: TRBD1; CDR3aa: CSVRTGMAKETQYF; CDR3nt: TGCAGCGTGCGGACAGGGATGGCCAAAGAGACCCAGTACTTC
abundance: NA; len: 13; j_gene: TRBJ1-2; v_gene: TRBV7-2; d_gene: TRBD1; CDR3aa: CASSLNRGDGYTF; CDR3nt: TGTGCCAGCAGCTTAAACAGGGGTGATGGCTACACCTTC
abundance: NA; len: 14; j_gene: TRBJ1-2; v_gene: TRBV15; d_gene: NA; CDR3aa: CATSPDGLNYGYTF; CDR3nt: TGTGCCACCAGCCCGGACGGCCTGAACTATGGCTACACCTTC
abundance: NA; len: 18; j_gene: TRBJ2-7; v_gene: TRBV12-5; d_gene: TRBD1; CDR3aa: CASGLVHLGDSFPYEQYF; CDR3nt: TGTGCTAGTGGTTTGGTACATTTGGGGGACAGCTTCCCGTACGAGCAGTACTTC
abundance: NA; len: 11; j_gene: TRBJ2-4; v_gene: TRBV29-1; d_gene: NA; CDR3aa: CSARGVDIQYF; CDR3nt: TGCAGCGCCCGCGGGGTAGACATTCAGTACTTC
abundance: NA; len: 14; j_gene: TRBJ1-1; v_gene: TRBV5-1; d_gene: NA; CDR3aa: CASSRGLTNTEAFF; CDR3nt: TGCGCCAGCAGTCGAGGACTAACGAACACTGAAGCTTTCTTT
abundance: NA; len: 15; j_gene: TRBJ1-4; v_gene: TRBV4-3; d_gene: NA; CDR3aa: CASSQDHGRGEKLFF; CDR3nt: TGCGCCAGCAGCCAAGATCACGGGAGGGGTGAAAAACTGTTTTTT
abundance: NA; len: 14; j_gene: TRBJ1-2; v_gene: TRBV7-2; d_gene: NA; CDR3aa: CASSPGEAGAGYTF; CDR3nt: TGTGCCAGCAGCCCCGGGGAGGCGGGCGCTGGCTACACCTTC
abundance: NA; len: 13; j_gene: TRBJ1-2; v_gene: TRBV28; d_gene: NA; CDR3aa: CASSRVLDYGYTF; CDR3nt: TGTGCCAGCAGCAGGGTTTTGGACTATGGCTACACCTTC
abundance: NA; len: 12; j_gene: TRBJ1-1; v_gene: TRBV29-1; d_gene: NA; CDR3aa: CSVEDPKGEAFF; CDR3nt: TGCAGCGTTGAAGATCCGAAGGGTGAAGCTTTCTTT
abundance: NA; len: 12; j_gene: TRBJ2-5; v_gene: TRBV2; d_gene: NA; CDR3aa: CASSLQTETQYF; CDR3nt: TGTGCCAGCAGTCTACAGACGGAGACCCAGTACTTC
abundance: NA; len: 15; j_gene: TRBJ2-2; v_gene: TRBV4-3; d_gene: TRBD1; CDR3aa: CASSQTGGNTGELFF; CDR3nt: TGCGCCAGCAGCCAGACAGGGGGGAACACCGGGGAGCTGTTTTTT
abundance: few; len: 12; j_gene: TRBJ2-1; v_gene: TRBV30; d_gene: NA; CDR3aa: CAWSVGGPEQFF; CDR3nt: TGTGCCTGGAGTGTGGGGGGCCCTGAGCAGTTCTTC
abundance: once; len: 13; j_gene: TRBJ1-2; v_gene: TRBV30; d_gene: TRBD1; CDR3aa: CAWRPDRGYGYTF; CDR3nt: TGTGCCTGGAGACCGGACAGGGGGTATGGCTACACCTTC
abundance: NA; len: 14; j_gene: TRBJ1-6; v_gene: TRBV25-1; d_gene: NA; CDR3aa: CASSGGANNSPLHF; CDR3nt: TGTGCCAGCAGTGGGGGGGCCAACAATTCACCCCTCCACTTT
abundance: NA; len: 12; j_gene: TRBJ1-2; v_gene: TRBV4-3; d_gene: NA; CDR3aa: CASSQDRGGYTF; CDR3nt: TGCGCCAGCAGCCAAGATCGGGGGGGCTACACCTTC
abundance: NA; len: 14; j_gene: TRBJ2-5; v_gene: TRBV7-7; d_gene: NA; CDR3aa: CASSSGPSAETQYF; CDR3nt: TGTGCCAGCAGCTCAGGACCCTCGGCAGAGACCCAGTACTTC
abundance: once; len: 16; j_gene: TRBJ2-2; v_gene: TRBV10-1; d_gene: NA; CDR3aa: CASSPLGLRNTGELFF; CDR3nt: TGCGCCAGCAGTCCTTTAGGCCTCCGGAACACCGGGGAGCTGTTTTTT
abundance: few; len: 14; j_gene: TRBJ2-7; v_gene: TRBV7-2; d_gene: NA; CDR3aa: CASSSAGGQYEQYF; CDR3nt: TGTGCCAGCAGCTCGGCCGGCGGGCAATACGAGCAGTACTTC
abundance: NA; len: 15; j_gene: TRBJ2-5; v_gene: TRBV15; d_gene: TRBD2; CDR3aa: CATSRDGLAQETQYF; CDR3nt: TGTGCCACCAGCAGAGATGGACTAGCGCAAGAGACCCAGTACTTC